A single sample is the source of the 29 T cell receptor beta chains below, sequenced in a study of blood T cell repertoires in COVID-19. Clones were sequenced by immunoSEQ multiplex PCR, and TCRdb holds only the in-frame ones, with some missing. The table includes 150,000 to 180,000 clones, roughly 80% detected once. Sequencing input: peripheral blood. Every receptor here comes from a man older than 75 with acute or convalescent COVID-19.

The chain uses TRBV27 and TRBJ2-1, with TRBD2 identical over 12 bases. Per the germline V gene, CDR1 is MNHEY and CDR2 is SMNVEV (reference sequence). The CDR3 extends over 15 amino acids. After removal of 7 bases from V and 8 bases from J, the junction contained 9 bases not matched to a gene. In nucleotides, the CDR3 is TGTGCCAGCACTAAACTAGCGGGGGGCAGAGATGAGCAGTTCTTC. Translated: CASTKLAGGRDEQFF.

The rearrangement joins TRBV7-3 to TRBJ2-2; perhaps TRBD2 as D (6 bases). Germline lookup yields CDR1 SGHTA and CDR2 FQGTGA. The CDR3 is 15 amino acids. The V gene lost 5 bases and the J gene lost 1 base, with 11 bases spanning the gap. The CDR3 sequence: CASSRAGGNTGELFF. The CDR3 nucleotides read TGTGCCAGCAGCCGGGCCGGGGGGAACACCGGGGAGCTGTTTTTT.

V and J are TRBV9 and TRBJ2-1; D unresolved. Germline values: CDR1 SGDLS, CDR2 YYNGEE. Trimming took 0 bases from V and 7 from J, leaving 14 bases between them. CDR3 length: 15 amino acids. CDR3 in DNA: TGTGCCAGCAGCGTAGAACCAACGAGGTCGAATGAGCAGTTCTTC. Protein sequence: CASSVEPTRSNEQFF.

The V and J genes are TRBV2 and TRBJ2-3; D gene ambiguous. There are 13 residues in the CDR3. CDR1 and CDR2 (germline): SNHLY, FYNNEI. The V end was cut by 8 bases, the J end by 2 bases, with 11 bases between. As DNA, the CDR3 is TGTGCCAGCGCGCGGCGCTCCACAGATACGCAGTATTTT. Translating it yields CASARRSTDTQYF. Variable domain in full (rest from reference TRBV2 and TRBJ2-3): EPEVTQTPSHQVTQMGQEVILRCVPISNHLYFYWYRQILGQKVEFLVSFYNNEISEKSEIFDDQFSVERPDGSNFTLKIRSTKLEDSAMYFCASARRSTDTQYFGPGTRLTVL.

This chain connects TRBV3-1 (or the pseudogene TRBV3-2) to TRBJ1-6; possibly TRBD1 for D (5 bases). CDR3 length: 13 amino acids. CDR1 and CDR2 from the germline V gene are LGHDT and YNNKEL (reference sequence). The V and J ends lost 8 bases and 5 bases respectively, with 10 bases between them. CDR3: CASGALDNSPLHF. The CDR3 DNA sequence: TGTGCCAGCGGGGCGTTGGATAATTCACCCCTCCACTTT.

The V call is TRBV7-9, the J call TRBJ2-5; a weak D match, TRBD2 (7 bases). Germline V CDR1 and CDR2: SEHNR, FQNEAQ (reference sequence). This CDR3 is 15 amino acids long. The V end was cut by 5 bases, the J end by 5 bases, with 18 bases between. This chain's CDR3 is CASSPPLRGGETQYF. The CDR3 coding sequence is TGTGCCAGCAGCCCACCTCTCAGGGGAGGGGAGACCCAGTACTTC.

V and J are TRBV6-5 and TRBJ1-6; D may be TRBD1 (5 bases). This CDR3 spans 15 amino acids. The germline gives CDR1 MNHEY, CDR2 SVGAGI. With 8 bases removed from V and 3 bases from J, the gap between germline ends came to 14 bases. The chain's CDR3 is CASRQGLDYNSPLHF. In DNA, the CDR3 is TGTGCCAGCCGCCAGGGACTGGACTATAATTCACCCCTCCACTTT.

The chain uses TRBV7-2 and TRBJ1-1; D is undetermined. The germline V and J ends were trimmed by 7 bases and 0 bases, with 12 bases remaining between them. The CDR3 sequence is 14 residues long. Germline CDR1 reads SGHTA; CDR2 reads FQGNSA. The CDR3 spells CASTPGPVNTEAFF. Written as DNA, the CDR3 is TGTGCCAGCACCCCGGGTCCAGTGAACACTGAAGCTTTCTTT. The whole variable domain, remainder taken from reference TRBV7-2 and TRBJ1-1, is GAGVSQSPSNKVTEKGKDVELRCDPISGHTALYWYRQSLGQGLEFLIYFQGNSAPDKSGLPSDRFSAERTGGSVSTLTIQRTQQEDSAVYLCASTPGPVNTEAFFGQGTRLTVV.

This sequence joins TRBV3-1 (or the pseudogene TRBV3-2) and TRBJ1-2; D ambiguous. The CDR3 sequence is 13 residues long. Germline V CDR1 and CDR2: LGHDT, YNNKEL (reference sequence). The V end was cut by 4 bases, the J end by 4 bases, with 10 bases between. In nucleotides, the CDR3 is TGTGCCAGCAGCCTCGTCGGAGGCTATGGCTACACCTTC. Protein sequence: CASSLVGGYGYTF.

Regarding this clone: Sequence at one end of the junction differs from germline and may be a read error. The CDR3 DNA follows: TGTGCCAGCAGCTCTACCAGATGGGGGACACCTAAAGGGTTT. Translation gives CASSSTRWGTPKGF. The rearrangement joins TRBV14 to TRBJ1-1, with D perhaps matching TRBD1 (6 bases). Germline CDR1 reads SGHDN; CDR2 reads FVKESK. The CDR3 consists of 14 residues.

As DNA, the CDR3 is TGTGCCAGCAGCCAAGGGGCGGGCCTCAATCAGCCCCAGCATTTT. This encodes CASSQGAGLNQPQHF. The chain employs TRBV3-1 (or the pseudogene TRBV3-2) and TRBJ1-5; D ambiguous. V was pared by 1 base and J by 3 bases, with 10 bases between. The CDR3 is 15 amino acids. The V gene's germline CDR1 is LGHDT and CDR2 YNNKEL (reference sequence).

This chain links TRBV30 with TRBJ1-6, with TRBD1 matching over 11 bases. V trimming: 4 bases; J trimming: 10 bases; junction bases outside the gene matches: 6. The CDR3 has 14 amino acids. Per the germline V gene, CDR1 is GTSNPN and CDR2 is SVGIG (reference sequence). The CDR3 reads CAWTTDRGRSPLHF. The CDR3 DNA reads TGTGCCTGGACTACGGACAGGGGGCGATCACCCCTCCACTTT.

The chain joins TRBV23-1 to TRBJ1-2, with 9 positions matching TRBD1. TRBV23-1 is assigned to the ORF class and has an uncertain function. V gave up 3 bases and J gave up 4 bases; unmatched junction bases: 9. This CDR3 has 16 amino acids. The CDR3 region has the DNA TGCGCCAGCAGTCAGCGTTGGGGACAGGGTGCCTATGGCTACACCTTC. It translates to CASSQRWGQGAYGYTF.

The CDR3 region is CASSITGVGETQYF. The CDR3 DNA sequence: TGCGCCAGCAGCATAACAGGGGTGGGAGAGACCCAGTACTTC. The chain joins TRBV5-1 to TRBJ2-5; 7 nucleotides align to TRBD1. This CDR3 is 14 amino acids long. Trimming cost V 4 bases and J 4 bases; bases outside gene matches: 7. Germline lookup yields CDR1 SGHRS and CDR2 YFSETQ.

J is TRBJ2-5 and V is TRBV7-9; D is possibly TRBD1 (5 bases). The V end lost 5 bases, the J end lost 5 bases, and 12 bases lay between the germline ends. Germline loops: CDR1 SEHNR, CDR2 FQNEAQ (reference sequence). The CDR3 contains 13 residues. This CDR3 is CASSRPGSETQYF. The CDR3, as DNA: TGTGCCAGCAGCCGACCAGGGTCGGAGACCCAGTACTTC.

CDR3 bases: TGTGCCAGCAGCCCTCAAATGGGGCGGGAGGAGACCCAGTACTTC. Translating gives CASSPQMGREETQYF. The chain carries TRBV3-1 (or the pseudogene TRBV3-2) and TRBJ2-5; the match to TRBD2 covers 7 bases. The CDR3 sequence is 15 residues long. Germline trimming cut 4 bases from V and 5 bases from J; bases unmatched to any gene: 10. Germline CDR1 is LGHDT and CDR2 is YNNKEL (reference sequence).

This chain's CDR3 is CASSLVLAGGNTDTQYF. CDR3 DNA sequence: TGTGCCAGCAGCTTAGTCCTAGCGGGGGGGAACACAGATACGCAGTATTTT. This chain connects TRBV5-4 to TRBJ2-3, with 12 bases identical to TRBD2. Germline CDR1 is SGHNT and CDR2 is YYREEE (reference sequence). This CDR3 spans 17 amino acids. The J segment lost 2 bases and the V segment lost 2 bases, leaving 6 bases of the junction unmatched.

J is TRBJ2-1 and V is TRBV3-1 (or the pseudogene TRBV3-2), with 10 positions matching TRBD2. This CDR3 is 15 amino acids long. Trimming removed 0 bases from V and 7 bases from J; junction bases left unmatched: 3. Germline V lookup: CDR1 LGHDT, CDR2 YNNKEL (reference sequence). CDR3 DNA: TGTGCCAGCAGCCAAGATCTAGCGGGGGTGAATGAGCAGTTCTTC. Protein sequence: CASSQDLAGVNEQFF.

The V call is TRBV28, the J call TRBJ2-7; 8 positions agree with TRBD1. V was pared by 7 bases and J by 5 bases, with 7 bases of the junction left unmatched. Germline V gene data show CDR1 as MDHEN and CDR2 as SYDVKM. CDR3 length equals 13 residues. The CDR3 DNA follows: TGTGCCAGCAAGGACAGGGACAACCACGAGCAGTACGTC. This codes for CASKDRDNHEQYV.

The count of this clone is one. The rearrangement joins TRBV30 to TRBJ1-6; D unclear. Germline V gene data show CDR1 as GTSNPN and CDR2 as SVGIG (reference sequence). The V and J ends lost 3 bases and 6 bases respectively, with 9 bases between them. The CDR3 extends over 13 amino acids. For the CDR3, the DNA is TGTGCCTGGAGCGTCGAGCGTAATTCACCCCTCCACTTT. Translating it yields CAWSVERNSPLHF.

V usage is TRBV7-2 and J usage is TRBJ2-6; tentatively, D is TRBD1 (6 bases). The CDR3 totals 16 residues. CDR1 and CDR2 from the germline V gene are SGHTA and FQGNSA. Trimming cost V 5 bases and J 1 base, with 12 bases left between them. Written as DNA, the CDR3 is TGTGCCAGCAGCCCCAGGACAGTATCTGGGGCCAACGTCCTGACTTTC. As protein: CASSPRTVSGANVLTF.

The chain recombines TRBV6-5 with TRBJ2-7; tentative D call: TRBD1 (6 bases). Germline-derived CDR1 and CDR2 are MNHEY and SVGAGI. The length of the CDR3 is 16 residues. The V end lost 0 bases, the J end lost 2 bases, and 14 bases lay between the germline ends. In DNA, the CDR3 is TGTGCCAGCAGTTACTCGGGACACCCGAACCCCTACGAGCAGTACTTC. Protein product: CASSYSGHPNPYEQYF.

V gene TRBV7-2 combines with J gene TRBJ1-2; 8 nucleotides agree with TRBD1. Per germline, CDR1 SGHTA and CDR2 FQGNSA. This CDR3 is 12 amino acids long. The ends lost 5 bases at V and 4 bases at J; junction bases unmatched: 0. Here the CDR3 reads CASSGQGYGYTF. Written as DNA, the CDR3 is TGTGCCAGCAGCGGACAGGGCTATGGCTACACCTTC. Full variable domain (missing parts from reference TRBV7-2 and TRBJ1-2): GAGVSQSPSNKVTEKGKDVELRCDPISGHTALYWYRQSLGQGLEFLIYFQGNSAPDKSGLPSDRFSAERTGGSVSTLTIQRTQQEDSAVYLCASSGQGYGYTFGSGTRLTVV.

The V gene is TRBV7-2, the J gene TRBJ1-2, with TRBD1 matching 10 bases. V lost 1 base to trimming and J lost 3 bases; unmatched junction nucleotides: 8. The CDR3 consists of 17 residues. Germline CDR1 is SGHTA and CDR2 is FQGNSA. This chain's CDR3 is CASSLGRAGQGDYGYTF. CDR3 nucleotides: TGTGCCAGCAGCTTAGGAAGAGCCGGACAGGGGGACTATGGCTACACCTTC.

CDR3 bases: TGCGCCAGCAGCCAAGACCCAGGGGGCTTTTCGGGAAACACCATATATTTT. It is translated as CASSQDPGGFSGNTIYF. The rearrangement uses TRBV4-1 and TRBJ1-3; 8 bases are a match to TRBD1. V lost 0 bases, J lost 4 bases, and 8 bases stayed unmatched. This CDR3 contains 17 residues. In germline, CDR1 is MGHRA, CDR2 YSYEKL.

V gene TRBV29-1 combines with J gene TRBJ1-4; D perhaps matches TRBD1 (5 bases). V shed 2 bases and J shed 8 bases, with 6 bases lying between them. The CDR3 runs to 11 residues. The V gene's germline CDR1 is SQVTM and CDR2 ANQGSEA. In DNA, the CDR3 is TGCAGCGTTGAAACAGGCGAAAAACTGTTTTTT. Encoded protein: CSVETGEKLFF.

The V gene is TRBV28, the J gene TRBJ1-1; 7 bases align to TRBD1. Germline assignment: CDR1 MDHEN and CDR2 SYDVKM. Trimming took 6 bases from V and 2 from J; bases not matched to a gene: 9. The CDR3 is made up of 15 amino acids. Written as DNA, the CDR3 is TGTGCCAGCAGGCCACAGGGGCCTACAAACACTGAAGCTTTCTTT. Its protein is CASRPQGPTNTEAFF. Looking up the rest from reference TRBV28 and TRBJ1-1 gives the full variable domain: DVKVTQSSRYLVKRTGEKVFLECVQDMDHENMFWYRQDPGLGLRLIYFSYDVKMKEKGDIPEGYSVSREKKERFSLILESASTNQTSMYLCASRPQGPTNTEAFFGQGTRLTVV.

This rearrangement joins TRBV15 to TRBJ2-7; D perhaps matches TRBD2 (5 bases). Germline CDR1 is LNHNV and CDR2 is YYDKDF (reference sequence). V dropped 6 bases and J dropped 3 bases, with 12 bases sitting between them. The CDR3 contains 13 residues. The CDR3 loop reads CATRTGSLYEQYF. The CDR3 region has the DNA TGTGCCACCAGAACGGGATCTCTCTACGAGCAGTACTTC. The full variable domain, in which reference TRBV15 and TRBJ2-7 provide the parts outside the CDR3, is DAMVIQNPRYQVTQFGKPVTLSCSQTLNHNVMYWYQQKSSQAPKLLFHYYDKDFNNEADTPDNFQSRRPNTSFCFLDIRSPGLGDTAMYLCATRTGSLYEQYFGPGTRLTVT.

The rearrangement links TRBV18 to TRBJ1-4, with D maybe TRBD1 (6 bases). This CDR3 comprises 15 residues. Germline loops: CDR1 KGHSH, CDR2 LQKENI. Between the trimmed V and J ends, which lost 7 bases and 0 bases, there was a span of 12 bases. CDR3 sequence reads: CASFRDTSTNEKLFF. CDR3 DNA: TGTGCCAGCTTCCGGGACACTTCAACTAATGAAAAACTGTTTTTT.